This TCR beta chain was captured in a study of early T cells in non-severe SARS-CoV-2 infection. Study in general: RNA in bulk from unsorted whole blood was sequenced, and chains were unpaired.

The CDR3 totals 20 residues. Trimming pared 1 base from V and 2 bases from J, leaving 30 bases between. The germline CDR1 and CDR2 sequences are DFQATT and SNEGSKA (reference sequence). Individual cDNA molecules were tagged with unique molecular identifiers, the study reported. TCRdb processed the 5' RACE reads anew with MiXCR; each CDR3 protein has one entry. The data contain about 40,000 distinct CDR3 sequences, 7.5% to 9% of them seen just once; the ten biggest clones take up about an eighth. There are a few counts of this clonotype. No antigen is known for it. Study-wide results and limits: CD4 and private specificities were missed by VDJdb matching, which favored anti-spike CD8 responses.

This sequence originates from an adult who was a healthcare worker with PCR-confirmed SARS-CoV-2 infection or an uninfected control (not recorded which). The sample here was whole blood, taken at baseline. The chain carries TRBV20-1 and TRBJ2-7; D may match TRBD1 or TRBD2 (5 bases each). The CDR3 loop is CSARVPPRDRTLYSTYEQYF. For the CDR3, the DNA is TGCAGTGCTAGAGTTCCCCCCCGGGACCGAACCCTTTATAGTACCTACGAGCAGTACTTC.